These 22 T cell receptor beta chains were sequenced from one sample in a study of cytomegalovirus exposure and HLA in healthy donors. The data were produced by immunoSEQ multiplex PCR, yet TCRdb's version contains in-frame clones alone and is incomplete. The data contain roughly 73,000 clones, approximately 95% of them singletons. The source material was PBMCs. These receptors were collected from a man aged 18-30 years in good health and CMV-seropositive.

This sequence joins TRBV6-1 and TRBJ2-7; D gene ambiguous. V shed 5 bases and J shed 1 base, with 6 bases lying between them. CDR1 is MNHNS and CDR2 is SASEGT in the germline V gene. The CDR3 spans 12 residues. The CDR3 nucleotides read TGTGCCAGCAGTCCTATGTCCTACGAGCAGTACTTC. The encoded protein is CASSPMSYEQYF.

This rearrangement joins TRBV30 to TRBJ1-2, with 9 bases fitting TRBD1. The CDR3 totals 15 residues. With 4 bases clipped from V and 1 base from J, the junction kept 7 bases outside the gene matches. CDR1 and CDR2 from the germline V gene are GTSNPN and SVGIG (reference sequence). The CDR3 protein is CAWNGQGRRNYGYTF. The CDR3 nucleotides read TGTGCCTGGAATGGACAGGGGAGGCGTAACTATGGCTACACCTTC.

This chain uses TRBV28 with TRBJ2-7; TRBD1 matches at 8 bases. The ends lost 6 bases at V and 1 base at J; junction bases unmatched: 11. CDR3 length: 16 residues. Germline V gives CDR1 MDHEN, CDR2 SYDVKM. The CDR3 DNA follows: TGTGCCAGCAGCTCCGACCGGGACAGGCTTTCCTACGAGCAGTACTTC. Translation gives CASSSDRDRLSYEQYF.

This chain connects TRBV18 to TRBJ2-1, with 10 bases that match TRBD1. Germline assignment: CDR1 KGHSH and CDR2 LQKENI. The CDR3 length is 13 residues. V was pared by 3 bases and J by 8 bases, with 1 base of the junction left unmatched. CDR3 DNA sequence: TGTGCCAGCTCACCGGGACAGGGGTATGAGCAGTTCTTC. It specifies CASSPGQGYEQFF.

The chain combines TRBV2 with TRBJ1-4; TRBD1 aligns across 9 bases. Per the germline V gene, CDR1 is SNHLY and CDR2 is FYNNEI. CDR3 size: 14 residues. Trimming took 7 bases from V and 6 from J; bases not matched to a gene: 6. CDR3 nucleotides: TGTGCCAGCAAGGAGGACAGGGGACATGAAAAACTGTTTTTT. Encoded protein: CASKEDRGHEKLFF.

The J gene is TRBJ2-2, the V gene TRBV6-1, with 7 bases aligning to TRBD2. CDR1 is MNHNS, CDR2 SASEGT, per germline. The V gene end was trimmed by 7 bases and the J gene end by 3 bases; junction bases not matched to a gene: 5. The CDR3 runs to 14 residues. This CDR3 reads CASKLADYTGELFF. The CDR3, as DNA: TGTGCCAGCAAGCTAGCGGATTACACCGGGGAGCTGTTTTTT.

The V and J genes are TRBV11-3 and TRBJ2-3; no clear D gene. V shed 1 base and J shed 3 bases, with 8 bases lying between them. This CDR3 has 14 amino acids. The germline V gene has CDR1 SGHNT and CDR2 YENEEA. The CDR3 DNA reads as TGTGCCAGCAGCTTAGCCCCGAGTACAGATACGCAGTATTTT. Its protein product is CASSLAPSTDTQYF.

The chain joins TRBV10-3 to TRBJ1-2, with D perhaps matching TRBD1 (5 bases). This CDR3 spans 12 amino acids. Trimming removed 5 bases at V and 7 bases at J, with 11 bases between. CDR1 and CDR2 (germline): ENHRY, SYGVKD. The CDR3 spells CAISPTDVGYTF. CDR3 sequence (DNA): TGTGCCATCAGTCCGACAGATGTTGGCTACACCTTC.

V is TRBV30 and J is TRBJ2-1; TRBD2 aligns across 7 bases. Trimming cost V 4 bases and J 4 bases; bases outside gene matches: 4. The CDR3 contains 13 residues. Germline V gives CDR1 GTSNPN, CDR2 SVGIG (reference sequence). CDR3 nucleotide sequence: TGTGCCTGGACTAGCGGAACTTACAATGAGCAGTTCTTC. Amino acids: CAWTSGTYNEQFF.

This clone has a handful of counts. The genes are TRBV10-1 and TRBJ2-3; D is undetermined. V lost 0 bases and J lost 5, with 12 bases in between. The CDR3 contains 15 residues. Germline V gene data show CDR1 as WNHNN and CDR2 as SYGVQD (reference sequence). The CDR3 is CASSESVAPGDTQYF. CDR3 nucleotides: TGCGCCAGCAGTGAGTCGGTCGCCCCAGGAGATACGCAGTATTTT.

The chain links TRBV6-5 to TRBJ2-1; D might be TRBD1 (6 bases). Germline V gives CDR1 MNHEY, CDR2 SVGAGI. V lost 4 bases and J lost 13, with 17 bases in between. The CDR3 extends over 13 amino acids. The CDR3 DNA follows: TGTGCCAGCAGTTCTACACTACAGGGTATACAGTTCTTC. Translating it yields CASSSTLQGIQFF.

CDR3 region: CAISEGGGLSYEQYF. The DNA of the CDR3 is TGTGCCATCAGTGAAGGAGGCGGCCTCTCCTACGAGCAGTACTTC. The chain recombines TRBV10-3 with TRBJ2-7; the D gene is possibly TRBD2 (5 bases). CDR3 size: 15 residues. V was pared by 3 bases and J by 0 bases, with 12 bases between. CDR1 is ENHRY and CDR2 is SYGVKD in the germline V gene.

The V and J genes are TRBV30 and TRBJ1-5; TRBD1 matches 7 bases. Germline V gene data show CDR1 as GTSNPN and CDR2 as SVGIG (reference sequence). This CDR3 region has 14 residues. J lost 7 bases, V lost 0 bases, and 6 bases had no gene match. The CDR3 DNA is TGTGCCTGGAGTGTTAAGGGGGCGAAACAGCCCCAGCATTTT. Protein sequence: CAWSVKGAKQPQHF.

The chain is built from TRBV28 and TRBJ2-7; 7 bases are a match to TRBD1. Germline-derived CDR1 and CDR2 are MDHEN and SYDVKM. This CDR3 has 15 amino acids. V lost 6 bases to trimming and J lost 4 bases; unmatched junction nucleotides: 12. CDR3 nucleotide sequence: TGTGCCAGCAGAGGACAGGCCGAGGATAGATACGAGCAGTACTTC. This encodes CASRGQAEDRYEQYF.

The chain has TRBV7-2 and TRBJ1-5; D unclear. V was clipped by 4 bases and J by 6 bases, with 19 bases between them. The CDR3 contains 16 residues. The germline V gene encodes CDR1 SGHTA and CDR2 FQGNSA. The CDR3 sequence is CASSSAVGPAVQPQHF. The CDR3 nucleotides read TGTGCCAGCAGCTCCGCTGTGGGTCCAGCGGTTCAGCCCCAGCATTTT.

The rearrangement joins TRBV9 to TRBJ2-3; a weak D match, TRBD2 (6 bases). CDR1 is SGDLS, CDR2 YYNGEE, per germline. CDR3 length equals 15 residues. The V and J ends lost 4 bases and 0 bases respectively, with 12 bases between them. The CDR3 coding sequence is TGTGCCAGCAGCTCGAGCGGGCCTAGCACAGATACGCAGTATTTT. This sequence encodes CASSSSGPSTDTQYF. Filled out from reference TRBV9 and TRBJ2-3, the complete variable domain reads DSGVTQTPKHLITATGQRVTLRCSPRSGDLSVYWYQQSLDQGLQFLIQYYNGEERAKGNILERFSAQQFPDLHSELNLSSLELGDSALYFCASSSSGPSTDTQYFGPGTRLTVL.

The CDR3 region is CASSLVIAGVRGETQYF. The CDR3 DNA reads TGCGCCAGCAGCTTGGTAATAGCGGGAGTCAGGGGAGAGACCCAGTACTTC. The chain is built from TRBV5-1 and TRBJ2-5; 9 bases align to TRBD2. Per the germline V gene, CDR1 is SGHRS and CDR2 is YFSETQ. The CDR3 has 17 residues. V was clipped by 0 bases and J by 4 bases; unmatched bases: 10. Full variable domain (remainder filled in from reference TRBV5-1 and TRBJ2-5): KAGVTQTPRYLIKTRGQQVTLSCSPISGHRSVSWYQQTPGQGLQFLFEYFSETQRNKGNFPGRFSGRQFSNSRSEMNVSTLELGDSALYLCASSLVIAGVRGETQYFGPGTRLLVL.

V gene TRBV11-2 combines with J gene TRBJ2-7, with D unresolved. Germline V gene sequence: CDR1 SGHAT, CDR2 FQNNGV. V dropped 1 base and J dropped 2 bases, with 12 bases sitting between them. The CDR3 has 15 residues. DNA for the CDR3: TGTGCCAGCAGCTTAGGGGCCGCGAACCCCTACGAGCAGTACTTC. The encoded protein is CASSLGAANPYEQYF. Supplemented by reference TRBV11-2 and TRBJ2-7, the full variable domain reads EAGVAQSPRYKIIEKRQSVAFWCNPISGHATLYWYQQILGQGPKLLIQFQNNGVVDDSQLPKDRFSAERLKGVDSTLKIQPAKLEDSAVYLCASSLGAANPYEQYFGPGTRLTVT.

This clone was counted between two and nine times. The J gene is TRBJ2-3, the V gene TRBV10-1; 10 nucleotides agree with TRBD2. V was clipped by 2 bases and J by 5 bases; unmatched bases: 13. The CDR3 is made up of 18 amino acids. The V gene's germline CDR1 is WNHNN and CDR2 SYGVQD (reference sequence). In nucleotides, the CDR3 is TGCGCCAGCAGTGAGCGACTGGGAGCGGGAGGGCCCAGAGATACGCAGTATTTT. The encoded protein is CASSERLGAGGPRDTQYF.

The V call is TRBV27, the J call TRBJ2-1, with a possible D match to TRBD2 (6 bases). Looked up from germline, CDR1 is MNHEY and CDR2 is SMNVEV (reference sequence). With 3 bases removed from V and 7 bases from J, the gap between germline ends came to 13 bases. CDR3 size: 14 residues. This chain's CDR3 is CASSFGGGWNEQFF. In DNA, the CDR3 is TGTGCCAGCAGTTTCGGGGGAGGTTGGAATGAGCAGTTCTTC.

The chain employs TRBV11-1 and TRBJ2-5, with 7 nucleotides matching TRBD1. CDR3 length: 13 residues. With V trimmed by 5 bases and J by 9 bases, 9 bases remained unmatched. Germline values: CDR1 SGHAT, CDR2 FQDESV (reference sequence). The DNA of the CDR3 is TGTGCCAGCAGCCAAGTAGGACAGGTTCCCCAGTACTTC. Protein sequence: CASSQVGQVPQYF.

The chain uses TRBV13 and TRBJ1-4; D gene uncertain. The length of the CDR3 is 15 residues. From germline, CDR1 is PRHDT and CDR2 FYEKMQ (reference sequence). V was cut by 2 bases and J by 6 bases, with 13 bases left in between. In DNA form, the CDR3 reads TGTGCCAGCAGCTTATCGGGGAAGGACCATGAAAAACTGTTTTTT. It yields the protein CASSLSGKDHEKLFF.